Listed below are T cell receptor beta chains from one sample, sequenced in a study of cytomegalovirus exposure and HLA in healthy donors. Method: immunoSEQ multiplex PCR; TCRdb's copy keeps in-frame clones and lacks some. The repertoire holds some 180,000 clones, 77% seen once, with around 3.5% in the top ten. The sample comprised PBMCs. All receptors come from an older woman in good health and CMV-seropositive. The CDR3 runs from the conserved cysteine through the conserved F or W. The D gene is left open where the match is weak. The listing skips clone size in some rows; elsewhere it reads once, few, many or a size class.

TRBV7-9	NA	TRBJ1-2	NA	CASSLAQGWGYTF	TGTGCCAGCAGCTTAGCCCAGGGCTGGGGCTACACCTTC
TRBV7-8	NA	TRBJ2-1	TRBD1	CASTRDRGLDNEQFF	TGTGCCAGCACCCGGGACAGGGGTCTTGACAATGAGCAGTTCTTC
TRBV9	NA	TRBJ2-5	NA	CASSVVPGRSETQYF	TGTGCCAGCAGCGTAGTACCAGGGCGTTCGGAGACCCAGTACTTC
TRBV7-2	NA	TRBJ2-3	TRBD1	CASSLGTGTQYF	TGTGCCAGCAGCTTAGGGACAGGGACGCAGTATTTT
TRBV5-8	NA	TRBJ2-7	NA	CASSLLGTSSYEQYF	TGTGCCAGCAGCTTACTGGGGACAAGCTCCTACGAGCAGTACTTC
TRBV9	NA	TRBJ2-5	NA	CASSATGISGAETQYF	TGTGCCAGCAGTGCTACAGGGATCAGTGGGGCAGAGACCCAGTACTTC
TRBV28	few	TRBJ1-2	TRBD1	CASTAGGLSGYTF	TGTGCCAGCACAGCAGGGGGCCTATCTGGCTACACCTTC
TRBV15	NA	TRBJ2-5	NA	CATSSHIDLGGETQYF	TGTGCCACCAGCAGCCATATTGACTTGGGGGGAGAGACCCAGTACTTC
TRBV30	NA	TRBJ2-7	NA	CAWSPPRGRVGEQYF	TGTGCCTGGAGCCCACCGAGGGGGAGAGTGGGCGAGCAGTACTTC
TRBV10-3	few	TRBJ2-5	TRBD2	CAISASTGLAGEGEETQYF	TGTGCCATCAGTGCCTCAACGGGACTAGCGGGAGAAGGGGAAGAGACCCAGTACTTC
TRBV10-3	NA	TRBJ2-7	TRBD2	CAITEGGSTYEQYF	TGTGCCATCACCGAGGGCGGGAGCACCTACGAGCAGTACTTC
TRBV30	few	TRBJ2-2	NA	CASWDKNTGELFF	TGTGCCTCCTGGGACAAGAACACCGGGGAGCTGTTTTTT
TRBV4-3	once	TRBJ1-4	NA	CASSQEQTNEKLFF	TGCGCCAGCAGCCAAGAACAGACTAATGAAAAACTGTTTTTT
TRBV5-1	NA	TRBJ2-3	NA	CASSRDSLGTDTQYF	TGCGCCAGCAGCAGAGACAGCCTGGGGACAGATACGCAGTATTTT
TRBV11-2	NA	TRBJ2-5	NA	CASSLDGGGGETQYF	TGTGCCAGCAGCTTAGATGGAGGGGGGGGTGAGACCCAGTACTTC
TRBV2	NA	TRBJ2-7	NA	CASNTGYGGNHEQYF	TGTGCCAGCAACACAGGGTATGGGGGTAACCACGAGCAGTACTTC
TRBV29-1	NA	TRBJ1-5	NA	CSVGGGQNQPQHF	TGCAGCGTTGGGGGAGGCCAGAATCAGCCCCAGCATTTT
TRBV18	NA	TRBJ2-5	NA	CASSPPGQFQETQYF	TGTGCCAGCTCACCACCGGGCCAGTTCCAAGAGACCCAGTACTTC
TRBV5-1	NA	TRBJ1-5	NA	CASSQDGSSNQPQHF	TGCGCCAGCAGCCAGGACGGGAGTAGCAATCAGCCCCAGCATTTT
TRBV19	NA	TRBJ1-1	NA	CASLYPGGEAFF	TGTGCCAGTCTCTACCCCGGAGGGGAAGCTTTCTTT
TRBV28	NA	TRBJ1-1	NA	CASSTPGTTNTEAFF	TGTGCCAGCAGTACCCCCGGGACAACGAACACTGAAGCTTTCTTT
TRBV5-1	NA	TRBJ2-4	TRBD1	CASTTGDAKNIQYF	TGCGCCAGCACTACAGGGGACGCCAAAAACATTCAGTACTTC
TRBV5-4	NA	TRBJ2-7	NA	CASSLVGSIDEQYF	TGTGCCAGCAGCTTGGTTGGCAGTATCGACGAGCAGTACTTC
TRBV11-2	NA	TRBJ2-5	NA	CASSPSQETQYF	TGTGCCAGCAGCCCTAGCCAAGAGACCCAGTACTTC
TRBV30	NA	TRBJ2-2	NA	CAWNLGHLGAIGELFF	TGTGCCTGGAACTTGGGACATTTAGGGGCTATAGGGGAGCTGTTTTTT
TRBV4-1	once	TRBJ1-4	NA	CASSQAHRGEANEKLFF	TGCGCCAGCAGCCAAGCTCATCGGGGGGAAGCTAATGAAAAACTGTTTTTT
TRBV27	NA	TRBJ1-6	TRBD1	CASSPSGQASPLHF	TGTGCCAGCAGTCCCTCGGGACAGGCTTCACCCCTCCACTTT
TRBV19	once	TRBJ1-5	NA	CASSILEIFQRDSNQPQHF	TGTGCCAGTAGTATATTAGAAATTTTCCAGAGGGATAGCAATCAGCCCCAGCATTTT
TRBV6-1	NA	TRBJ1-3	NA	CASCISRDTIYF	TGTGCCAGCTGCATATCGAGGGACACCATATATTTT
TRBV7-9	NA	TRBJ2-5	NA	CASSETQGYGETQYF	TGTGCCAGCAGCGAGACACAGGGATACGGAGAGACCCAGTACTTC
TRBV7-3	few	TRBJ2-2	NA	CASSSGGGGRTGELFF	TGTGCCAGCAGCTCCGGGGGCGGGGGCCGGACCGGGGAGCTGTTTTTT
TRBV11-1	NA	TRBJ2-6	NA	CASSLARGPQISGANGLTF	TGTGCCAGCAGCTTAGCGCGGGGCCCCCAAATCTCTGGGGCCAACGGCCTGACTTTC
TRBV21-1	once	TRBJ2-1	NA	CASSKVFGVEQFF	TGTGCCAGCAGCAAAGTGTTCGGAGTCGAGCAGTTCTTC
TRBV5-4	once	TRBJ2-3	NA	CASSLVGPLSTDTQYF	TGTGCCAGCAGCTTGGTTGGCCCCCTGAGCACAGATACGCAGTATTTT
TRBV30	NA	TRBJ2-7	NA	CAWSPRLTEQYF	TGTGCCTGGAGTCCGAGACTGACCGAGCAGTACTTC
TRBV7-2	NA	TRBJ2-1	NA	CASSLNRDNEQFF	TGTGCCAGCAGCCTGAACAGGGATAATGAGCAGTTCTTC
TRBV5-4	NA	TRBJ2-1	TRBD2	CASSLAGGRAEQFF	TGTGCCAGCAGCTTGGCGGGCGGGAGGGCTGAGCAGTTCTTC
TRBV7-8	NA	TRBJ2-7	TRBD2	CASSLAVLAGVGSYEQYF	TGTGCCAGCAGCTTAGCGGTACTAGCGGGAGTGGGGTCCTACGAGCAGTACTTC
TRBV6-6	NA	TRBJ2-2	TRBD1	CASSTGTANTGELFF	TGTGCCAGCAGTACCGGGACAGCGAACACCGGGGAGCTGTTTTTT
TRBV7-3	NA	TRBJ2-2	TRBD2	CASSFGGGPGELFF	TGTGCCAGCAGCTTCGGGGGGGGGCCCGGGGAGCTGTTTTTT
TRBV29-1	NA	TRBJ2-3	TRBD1	CSVPQGAQADTQYF	TGCAGCGTGCCCCAGGGGGCGCAGGCAGATACGCAGTATTTT
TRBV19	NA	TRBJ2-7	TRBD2	CASKGRSSGRTYEQYF	TGTGCCAGTAAAGGCCGCTCTAGCGGGAGAACCTACGAGCAGTACTTC
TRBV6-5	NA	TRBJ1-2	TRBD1	CASKPGQGGYYGYTF	TGTGCCAGCAAACCGGGACAGGGGGGATACTATGGCTACACCTTC
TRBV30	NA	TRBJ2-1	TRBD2	CAWKRTSGTYNEQFF	TGTGCCTGGAAACGGACTAGCGGAACCTACAATGAGCAGTTCTTC
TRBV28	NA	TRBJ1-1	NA	CASSFRLTNTEAFF	TGTGCCAGCAGTTTCAGACTGACTAACACTGAAGCTTTCTTT
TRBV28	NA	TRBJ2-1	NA	CASSFSSESSYNEQFF	TGTGCCAGCAGTTTCTCGTCAGAAAGCTCCTACAATGAGCAGTTCTTC
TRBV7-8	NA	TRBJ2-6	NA	CASSFRVSGANVLTF	TGTGCCAGCAGCTTTCGGGTATCCGGGGCCAACGTCCTGACTTTC